The 12 T cell receptor beta chains below come from one sample, sequenced in a study of spatial heterogeneity in lung cancer. For these receptors, no antigen is known. TCRdb re-derived calls from the 5' RACE reads in MiXCR, one entry per CDR3 protein. The profile covers 13,000 or so distinct CDR3 sequences, with approximately 4.8% appearing a single time and almost 25% taken by the ten largest. General study points: It was found that expanded intratumoral alpha and beta TCR counts tracked tumor mutation counts.

The time point was: sample taken at primary tumor resection. Sequences were derived from lung tumor tissue, sampled at surgery. These receptors all stem from a male donor with early-stage non-small cell lung cancer.

Notes on this clonotype: This beta chain is an off-target read within a library intended for alpha chains, so its frequency means little. The chain employs TRBV19 and TRBJ1-5; D not resolved. V was trimmed by 7 bases and J by 2 bases, leaving 18 bases between them. Per the germline V gene, CDR1 is LNHDA and CDR2 is SQIVND (reference sequence). CDR3 size: 16 residues. This CDR3 is CASNTQRAVGNQPQHF. The CDR3 DNA is TGTGCCAGTAATACCCAGCGGGCCGTAGGCAATCAGCCCCAGCATTTT.

This clonotype appeared many times. Found in a library prepared for alpha chains, this beta chain is an off-target read, and its abundance has little meaning. The chain links TRBV20-1 to TRBJ1-2, with TRBD1 matching over 8 bases. The V and J ends lost 2 bases and 8 bases, in that order; junction bases with no gene match: 4. This CDR3 is 12 amino acids long. Germline lookup yields CDR1 DFQATT and CDR2 SNEGSKA (reference sequence). In DNA, the CDR3 is TGCAGTGCTAGACAGGGGGCGTCGGGCTACACCTTC. The encoded protein is CSARQGASGYTF.

This clonotype occurred a few times. Because the library targeted alpha chains, this beta chain is an off-target read whose size means little. This sequence joins TRBV29-1 and TRBJ1-2; D gene uncertain. V dropped 8 bases and J dropped 10 bases, with 23 bases sitting between them. Per germline, CDR1 SQVTM and CDR2 ANQGSEA. The CDR3 is made up of 13 amino acids. CDR3 protein: CSYKAGSVGAYTF. For the CDR3, the DNA is TGCAGCTATAAGGCAGGATCGGTGGGTGCCTACACCTTC.

Ten or more counts support this clonotype. For a library built for alpha chains, this beta chain is a stray read; little rests on its size. The rearrangement uses TRBV5-1 and TRBJ2-5; the D gene is possibly TRBD2 (5 bases). V lost 3 bases and J lost 1, with 10 bases in between. CDR1 SGHRS and CDR2 YFSETQ come from the germline V gene. The CDR3 sequence is 14 residues long. The chain's CDR3 is CASSSADLQETQYF. For the CDR3, the DNA is TGCGCCAGCAGCTCAGCGGACCTCCAAGAGACCCAGTACTTC.

In this sample, this clonotype turned up many times. Because the library targeted alpha chains, this beta chain is an off-target read whose size means little. The V call is TRBV5-4, the J call TRBJ2-5, with TRBD1 matching 9 bases. The CDR3 covers 14 residues. The V segment lost 4 bases and the J segment 4 bases; nucleotides outside the gene matches: 5. Germline CDR1 reads SGHNT; CDR2 reads YYREEE (reference sequence). In DNA form, the CDR3 reads TGTGCCAGCAGCCAGCGGGACAGGGTAGAGACCCAGTACTTC. It translates to CASSQRDRVETQYF.

This clonotype was seen ten or more times. With the library built for alpha chains, this beta chain is off target and its frequency is not meaningful. This sequence joins TRBV2 and TRBJ2-1; D not resolved. The V gene lost 4 bases and the J gene lost 5 bases, with 9 bases spanning the gap. CDR1 and CDR2 from the germline V gene are SNHLY and FYNNEI. The CDR3 consists of 13 residues. The DNA of the CDR3 is TGTGCCAGCAGTGGTCAAAGCAACAATGAGCAGTTCTTC. This codes for CASSGQSNNEQFF.

This clonotype occurred many times. As an off-target read in a library built for alpha chains, this beta chain has a frequency of little significance. The chain recombines TRBV11-2 with TRBJ2-7, with 8 bases that match TRBD2. CDR3 length equals 15 residues. V was clipped by 5 bases and J by 5 bases; unmatched bases: 11. Germline V gene data show CDR1 as SGHAT and CDR2 as FQNNGV. The DNA for the CDR3 is TGTGCCAGCAGCCTATGGCGGGGGGCTCAGGACGAGCAGTACTTC. It yields the protein CASSLWRGAQDEQYF.

This clonotype was seen at least ten times. This beta chain slipped into a library made for alpha chains as a stray read, so its size is not meaningful. This chain joins TRBV6-2 or TRBV6-3 and TRBJ2-5; 7 positions agree with TRBD2. The trim removed 3 bases at V and 4 bases at J, leaving 5 bases unmatched. Germline CDR1 and CDR2: MNHEY and SVGEGT. The CDR3 length is 14 residues. The CDR3: CASSYWTRGETQYF. CDR3 coding DNA: TGTGCCAGCAGTTATTGGACTAGGGGAGAGACCCAGTACTTC.

At least ten counts were recorded for this clonotype. The library was prepared for alpha chains; this beta chain is a stray read, so its frequency means little. In DNA form, the CDR3 reads TGTGCCAGCACCTACGACAAGGGAAGGACTGAAGCTTTCTTT. Amino acids: CASTYDKGRTEAFF. This chain joins TRBV6-2 or TRBV6-3 and TRBJ1-1, with D unclear. This CDR3 contains 14 residues. Germline CDR1 and CDR2: MNHEY and SVGEGT. V dropped 7 bases and J dropped 5 bases, with 17 bases sitting between them.

Concerning this clonotype itself: The library was built for alpha chains, so this beta chain is an off-target read and its size means little. V and J are TRBV25-1 and TRBJ2-7; possibly TRBD1 for D (7 bases). The germline V and J ends were trimmed by 0 bases and 0 bases, with 12 bases remaining between them. CDR3 length: 16 residues. Germline values: CDR1 MGHDK, CDR2 SYGVNS. CDR3 loop: CASSEYAGQNSYEQYF. CDR3 bases: TGTGCCAGCAGTGAATACGCGGGACAGAACTCCTACGAGCAGTACTTC.

This clonotype has ten or more counts. This beta chain appears as a stray read in a library generated for alpha chains; its size is not informative. The chain has TRBV5-4 and TRBJ2-3; D unresolved. The germline V gene has CDR1 SGHNT and CDR2 YYREEE (reference sequence). The CDR3 has 12 residues. Trimming shortened V by 0 bases and J by 2 bases, and 1 base separated the two germline ends. The CDR3 DNA sequence: TGTGCCAGCAGCTTGGACACAGATACGCAGTATTTT. It translates to CASSLDTDTQYF.

This clonotype was detected many times. The library was designed around alpha chains, so this beta chain is a stray read whose abundance carries little weight. The V call is TRBV7-9, the J call TRBJ1-4, with D hard to call. Trimming took off 7 bases at V and 8 bases at J, with 17 bases between the two ends. This CDR3 spans 14 amino acids. Germline V lookup: CDR1 SEHNR, CDR2 FQNEAQ (reference sequence). In DNA form, the CDR3 reads TGTGCCAGCACTCACAACCCAATGGGGGAAAAACTGTTTTTT. Amino acids: CASTHNPMGEKLFF.